What follows describes a single TCR beta chain. The antigen is unknown. The data were taken from a study of shared clonotypes between healthy human individuals. General study results and limits: What naive subsets generally showed was a larger estimated richness than memory subsets showed.

This CDR3 has 14 residues. Germline V lookup: CDR1 GTSNPN, CDR2 SVGIG (reference sequence). The V and J ends lost 0 bases and 2 bases respectively, with 8 bases between them. This table comes from immunoSEQ multiplex PCR, and its TCRdb copy is limited to in-frame clones, with some not included. Among about 610,000 clones listed, around 97% were seen once. The V call is TRBV30, the J call TRBJ1-5; D is possibly TRBD1 (6 bases). Input material: naive CD4+ T cells sorted from blood. Subset given: CD45RA+ positively selected. This TCR derives from a woman in her 30s in good health. The CDR3: CAWSVRGGNQPQHF. In DNA, the CDR3 is TGTGCCTGGAGTGTAAGGGGGGGCAATCAGCCCCAGCATTTT.